The sequence of this TCR beta chain was determined in a study of blood T cell repertoires in COVID-19. Study-level background: Sites across the United States, Italy and Spain contributed samples from acute and convalescent COVID-19.

In the authors' workflow: Researchers report that nucleated cell counts were estimated from reference gene primer amplification. TCRdb's table, derived via immunoSEQ multiplex PCR, lists solely in-frame clones and lacks some. V and J calls and clone size come straight from that table; D and trimming were deduced from the DNA. Among 200,000 to 250,000 clones listed, about 91% were seen once. V gave up 8 bases and J gave up 3 bases; unmatched junction bases: 12. Per germline, CDR1 GTSNPN and CDR2 SVGIG (reference sequence). The CDR3 length is 14 residues. This sequence was found in a man aged 18-30 years with active or convalescent COVID-19. The chain combines TRBV30 with TRBJ1-2, with 7 bases fitting TRBD1. Material: peripheral blood. DNA of the CDR3: TGTGCCAAGACAGGGTGGGGGCCAGACTATGGCTACACCTTC. As protein: CAKTGWGPDYGYTF. The full variable domain, in which reference TRBV30 and TRBJ1-2 provide the parts outside the CDR3, is SQTIHQWPATLVQPVGSPLSLECTVEGTSNPNLYWYRQAAGRGLQLLFYSVGIGQISSEVPQNLSASRPQDRQFILSSKKLLLSDSGFYLCAKTGWGPDYGYTFGSGTRLTVV.